The T cell receptor (beta chain) under discussion was sequenced for a study of blood T cell repertoires in COVID-19. Across the study: The cDNA or gDNA used as material had been derived from T cells, B-cell-depleted T cells, or PBMCs.

TCRdb keeps only in-frame clones here, not all; method: immunoSEQ multiplex PCR. The table includes 130,000 or so clones, over 70% detected once. The CDR3 is 15 amino acids. CDR1 is ENHRY, CDR2 SYGVKD, per germline. V was clipped by 4 bases and J by 1 base; unmatched bases: 4. The receptor's source is a man older than 75 with acute or convalescent COVID-19. The chain recombines TRBV10-3 with TRBJ2-3; TRBD1 matches at 8 bases. Sequencing input: peripheral blood. The CDR3 DNA follows: TGTGCCATCAGTGTGGGGACAGGAGGCACAGATACGCAGTATTTT. Amino acids: CAISVGTGGTDTQYF.